These T cell receptor beta chains were read from a single sample in a study of shared clonotypes between healthy human individuals. The table came from immunoSEQ multiplex PCR; TCRdb's copy has only in-frame clones and leaves some out. Here the sample spans some 1 million clones, approximately 72% being singletons. Material for sequencing was memory CD4+ T cells sorted from blood. All receptors derive from a young man in good health. Both conserved end residues are part of each CDR3. The D gene is left open where the match is weak. Expanded clones are given a class, and other clones once, few, many or no size at all.

.	TRBJ1-3	.	TRBV5-1	TGCGCCAGCAGCCCCACAGGGTTTGGGGCCGGTATCACCATATATTTT	CASSPTGFGAGITIYF
few	TRBJ1-5	.	TRBV19	TGTGCCAGTAGTCGACAGATAAATCAGCCCCAGCATTTT	CASSRQINQPQHF
.	TRBJ1-2	.	TRBV28	TGTGCCAGCACCGGGGACCGTTGGGGTGGCTACACCTTC	CASTGDRWGGYTF
.	TRBJ2-7	TRBD1	TRBV7-9	TGTGCCAGCAGCGTCGCGACAGGGGGCGGGCACGAGCAGTACTTC	CASSVATGGGHEQYF
.	TRBJ1-2	TRBD1	TRBV19	TGTGCCAGTCTCCGACAGGGAAGGGACTATGGCTACACCTTC	CASLRQGRDYGYTF
.	TRBJ2-2	TRBD2	TRBV15	TGTGCCACCAGCCGGGGGGCCGGGGAGCTGTTTTTT	CATSRGAGELFF
.	TRBJ2-3	.	TRBV2	TGTGCCAGCAGTCGTAGCACAGATACGCAGTATTTT	CASSRSTDTQYF
.	TRBJ1-2	.	TRBV9	TGTGCCAGCAGCGTGGACCCCGGGACAAGCTATGGCTACACCTTC	CASSVDPGTSYGYTF
few	TRBJ2-1	TRBD2	TRBV27	TGTGCCAGCAGTTTAGTGGGACTAGCGGGTGTGGGTCGGTATTCCGAGCAGTTCTTC	CASSLVGLAGVGRYSEQFF
once	TRBJ2-7	.	TRBV7-6	TGTGCCAGCAGCCGTAGCGGATCCTACGAGCAGTACTTC	CASSRSGSYEQYF
.	TRBJ1-5	.	TRBV4-1	TGCGCCAGCAGCCAAGACGCTGGGAACCAGCCCCAGCATTTT	CASSQDAGNQPQHF
.	TRBJ1-1	.	TRBV5-1	TGCGCCAGCAGCTTGGACGGGGCCCCGAACACTGAAGCTTTCTTT	CASSLDGAPNTEAFF
.	TRBJ1-2	.	TRBV6-6	TGTGCCAGCAGGGATCGGACAGCTACTAACTATGGCTACACCTTC	CASRDRTATNYGYTF